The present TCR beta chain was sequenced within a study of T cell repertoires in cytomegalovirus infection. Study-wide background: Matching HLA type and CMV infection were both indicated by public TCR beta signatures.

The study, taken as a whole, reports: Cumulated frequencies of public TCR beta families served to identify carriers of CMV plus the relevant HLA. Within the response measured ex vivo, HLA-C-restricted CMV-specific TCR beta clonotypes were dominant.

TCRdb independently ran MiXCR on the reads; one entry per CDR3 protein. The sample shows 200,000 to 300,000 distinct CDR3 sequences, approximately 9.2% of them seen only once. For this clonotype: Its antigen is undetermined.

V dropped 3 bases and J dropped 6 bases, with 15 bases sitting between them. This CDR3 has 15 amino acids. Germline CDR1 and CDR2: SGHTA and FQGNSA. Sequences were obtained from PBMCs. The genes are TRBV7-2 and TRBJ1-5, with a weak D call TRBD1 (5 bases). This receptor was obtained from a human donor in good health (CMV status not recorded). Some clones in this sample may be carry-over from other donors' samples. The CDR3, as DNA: TGTGCCAGCAGCTTTGTCGGGGACCTGAGTCAGCCCCAGCATTTT. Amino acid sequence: CASSFVGDLSQPQHF.